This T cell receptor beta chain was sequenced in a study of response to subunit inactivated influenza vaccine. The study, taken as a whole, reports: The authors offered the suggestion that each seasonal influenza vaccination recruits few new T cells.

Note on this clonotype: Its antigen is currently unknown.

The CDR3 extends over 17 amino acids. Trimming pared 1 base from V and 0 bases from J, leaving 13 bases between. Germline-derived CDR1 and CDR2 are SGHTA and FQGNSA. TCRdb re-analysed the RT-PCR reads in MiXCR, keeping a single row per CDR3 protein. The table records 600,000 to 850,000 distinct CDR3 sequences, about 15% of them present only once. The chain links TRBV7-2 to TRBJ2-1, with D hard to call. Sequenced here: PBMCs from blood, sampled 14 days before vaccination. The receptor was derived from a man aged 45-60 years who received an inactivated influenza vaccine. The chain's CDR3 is CASSLVIRGSSYNEQFF. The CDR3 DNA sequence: TGTGCCAGCAGCTTAGTAATTCGCGGAAGCTCCTACAATGAGCAGTTCTTC.